Presented here are 17 T cell receptor beta chains from one specimen sequenced in a study of T cell changes during pregnancy in multiple sclerosis. The table came from immunoSEQ multiplex PCR; TCRdb's copy has only in-frame clones and leaves some out. Seen here are 50,000 to 65,000 clones, 90% observed once, and the top ten hold around 6.8%. This sample comprised peripheral blood, obtained in the third trimester of pregnancy. All receptors come from a female donor in good health, enrolled as a control in a pregnancy study.

Written as DNA, the CDR3 is TGCAGCGTAACCGGGGCCAGGGGAACGAACACCGGGGAGCTGTTTTTT. This translates into CSVTGARGTNTGELFF. The V and J genes are TRBV29-1 and TRBJ2-2; TRBD1 might be the D (6 bases). CDR1 is SQVTM and CDR2 is ANQGSEA in the germline V gene. V lost 6 bases, J lost 0 bases, and 17 bases lay in between. The CDR3 spans 16 residues.

This clone was detected once. The chain recombines TRBV18 with TRBJ2-7, with no clear D. Deletions cut 1 base from V and 2 bases from J, with 12 bases between. CDR3 size: 15 residues. Germline values: CDR1 KGHSH, CDR2 LQKENI. In DNA form, the CDR3 reads TGTGCCAGCTCACCACTCTCACGGTTAACCTACGAGCAGTACTTC. It translates to CASSPLSRLTYEQYF. Looking up the rest from reference TRBV18 and TRBJ2-7 gives the full variable domain: NAGVMQNPRHLVRRRGQEARLRCSPMKGHSHVYWYRQLPEEGLKFMVYLQKENIIDESGMPKERFSAEFPKEGPSILRIQQVVRGDSAAYFCASSPLSRLTYEQYFGPGTRLTVT.

The chain is built from TRBV6-1 and TRBJ2-7; no reliable D call. The CDR3 consists of 13 residues. CDR1 is MNHNS, CDR2 SASEGT, per germline. The V and J ends lost 11 bases and 2 bases respectively, with 16 bases between them. CDR3 DNA sequence: TGTGCCTGCCAAGAGAGGCAGACCTACGAGCAGTACTTC. Its protein is CACQERQTYEQYF.

The rearrangement joins TRBV7-8 to TRBJ2-1; TRBD2 matches at 11 bases. This CDR3 region has 16 residues. Per the germline V gene, CDR1 is SGHVS and CDR2 is FQNEAQ. Trimming removed 5 bases from V and 0 bases from J; junction bases left unmatched: 3. In DNA form, the CDR3 reads TGTGCCAGCAGCCAAACTAGCGGGAGCTCCTACAATGAGCAGTTCTTC. Protein sequence: CASSQTSGSSYNEQFF.

The chain joins TRBV30 to TRBJ1-5; TRBD1 matches 8 bases. The CDR3 totals 14 residues. Germline assignment: CDR1 GTSNPN and CDR2 SVGIG (reference sequence). V lost 3 bases, J lost 4 bases, and 5 bases stayed unmatched. The CDR3: CAWRGQGRNQPQHF. In DNA form, the CDR3 reads TGTGCCTGGAGAGGACAGGGAAGGAATCAGCCCCAGCATTTT.

The chain has TRBV4-2 and TRBJ1-1; unclear D gene. This CDR3 contains 16 residues. Trimming stripped 1 base from V and 4 bases from J, with 16 bases between. Germline values: CDR1 LGHNA, CDR2 YNFKEQ. CDR3 in DNA: TGTGCCAGCAGCCAAGGCCTTTCTGGAGGAGGCACTGAAGCTTTCTTT. Its translation: CASSQGLSGGGTEAFF.

The gene calls are TRBV18 and TRBJ1-5; 7 bases map to TRBD1. The trim removed 5 bases at V and 1 base at J, leaving 5 bases unmatched. The CDR3 is 15 amino acids. In germline, CDR1 is KGHSH, CDR2 LQKENI. The CDR3 coding sequence is TGTGCCAGCTCATCGACAGGGAGCAGCAATCAGCCCCAGCATTTT. Translating it yields CASSSTGSSNQPQHF.

The chain carries TRBV27 and TRBJ2-6; the D is unclear. The CDR3 covers 15 residues. CDR1 MNHEY and CDR2 SMNVEV come from the germline V gene (reference sequence). V shed 7 bases and J shed 2 bases, with 12 bases lying between them. The CDR3 region has the DNA TGTGCCAGCACTCCTGACTTCACTGGGGCCAACGTCCTGACTTTC. It codes for CASTPDFTGANVLTF.

The genes are TRBV5-1 and TRBJ2-1, with 7 nucleotides matching TRBD2. Losses at the gene ends were 0 bases for V and 3 bases for J; bases not matched to a gene: 12. Germline-derived CDR1 and CDR2 are SGHRS and YFSETQ. The length of the CDR3 is 18 residues. CDR3 sequence: CASSLVRGRDYDYNEQFF. CDR3 DNA: TGCGCCAGCAGCTTGGTAAGAGGACGGGACTATGACTACAATGAGCAGTTCTTC.

The rearrangement uses TRBV7-8 and TRBJ1-1; D is undetermined. Germline V lookup: CDR1 SGHVS, CDR2 FQNEAQ. CDR3 size: 17 residues. Trimming shortened V by 1 base and J by 6 bases, and 21 bases separated the two germline ends. The CDR3 is CASSLGVQLTPSAEAFF. In nucleotides, the CDR3 is TGTGCCAGCAGCTTAGGGGTTCAACTAACCCCCAGCGCTGAAGCTTTCTTT. The variable domain in full, with the rest retrieved from reference TRBV7-8 and TRBJ1-1, is GAGVSQSPRYKVAKRGQDVALRCDPISGHVSLFWYQQALGQGPEFLTYFQNEAQLDKSGLPSDRFFAERPEGSVSTLKIQRTQQEDSAVYLCASSLGVQLTPSAEAFFGQGTRLTVV.

CDR3 amino acids: CASSVGTGRPDTQYF. The CDR3 DNA reads TGTGCCAGCAGCGTCGGGACAGGGCGCCCAGATACGCAGTATTTT. The rearrangement joins TRBV5-6 to TRBJ2-3; 9 nucleotides match TRBD1. The J segment lost 4 bases and the V segment lost 4 bases, leaving 7 bases of the junction unmatched. Germline CDR1 reads SGHDT; CDR2 reads YYEEEE. The CDR3 sequence is 15 residues long.

This chain connects TRBV18 to TRBJ2-1; possible D gene TRBD1, 6 bases. With 3 bases removed from V and 7 bases from J, the gap between germline ends came to 13 bases. CDR3 length: 14 residues. Germline lookup yields CDR1 KGHSH and CDR2 LQKENI. CDR3: CASSPQGSRNEQFF. The CDR3 region has the DNA TGTGCCAGCTCACCCCAGGGGAGTCGGAATGAGCAGTTCTTC.

The chain carries TRBV27 and TRBJ1-1, with TRBD1 matching over 9 bases. Per germline, CDR1 MNHEY and CDR2 SMNVEV (reference sequence). The junction had 6 bases not matched to a gene; V was cut back by 7 bases and J by 0 bases. The CDR3 sequence is 15 residues long. The CDR3 coding sequence is TGTGCCAGCACCACCGGGACAGGGATGAACACTGAAGCTTTCTTT. Translation: CASTTGTGMNTEAFF.

This clone was found once. This rearrangement joins TRBV6-5 to TRBJ1-1, with D unclear. Per the germline V gene, CDR1 is MNHEY and CDR2 is SVGAGI. Deletions cut 2 bases from V and 0 bases from J, with 7 bases between. The CDR3 contains 14 residues. The CDR3 nucleotides read TGTGCCAGCAGTTACGATGGGCTGAACACTGAAGCTTTCTTT. This encodes CASSYDGLNTEAFF.

Comment on this clone: This CDR3 is also generated by other DNA sequences in the sample. This chain joins TRBV7-2 and TRBJ1-2, with D uncertain. V lost 2 bases and J 7 bases, leaving 8 bases between the germline ends. This CDR3 is built from 12 residues. Germline V gene lookup returns CDR1 SGHTA and CDR2 FQGNSA. CDR3 amino acids: CASSLSGIGYTF. In DNA, the CDR3 is TGTGCCAGCAGCTTATCCGGGATTGGCTACACCTTC.

The genes are TRBV7-9 and TRBJ2-7; 8 bases fit TRBD1. Looked up from germline, CDR1 is SEHNR and CDR2 is FQNEAQ (reference sequence). The CDR3 totals 13 residues. Trimming removed 1 base from V and 5 bases from J; junction bases left unmatched: 1. CDR3 nucleotides: TGTGCCAGCAGCTTAGACAGGGGGGACGAGCAGTACTTC. Translating it yields CASSLDRGDEQYF.

This chain joins TRBV6-6 and TRBJ1-5, with 8 bases matching TRBD1. The CDR3 runs to 15 residues. Trimming cost V 5 bases and J 3 bases; bases outside gene matches: 6. Germline V gene data show CDR1 as MNHNY and CDR2 as SVGAGI (reference sequence). The CDR3 bases are TGTGCCAGCAGTACCGGACAGGGACACAATCAGCCCCAGCATTTT. Translation: CASSTGQGHNQPQHF.